These 29 T cell receptor beta chains were sequenced from one sample in a study of Graves' ophthalmopathy and Graves' hyperthyroidism. Amplified material comprised TCR beta CDR3 regions derived from RNA transcripts. HTBI primers were employed in first-round RT-PCR, then a second-round multiplex PCR followed. In TCRdb, the multiplex PCR reads were re-called with MiXCR into one record per CDR3 protein. The profile shows over 450,000 distinct CDR3 sequences, 14% of them singletons. What was sequenced was blood. The receptor source for this set is a woman in her 30s with Graves' ophthalmopathy.

This sequence joins TRBV5-1 and TRBJ2-7, with 9 positions matching TRBD1. Germline V gene sequence: CDR1 SGHRS, CDR2 YFSETQ. Trimming cost V 3 bases and J 3 bases; bases outside gene matches: 7. This CDR3 has 15 amino acids. The CDR3 bases are TGCGCCAGCAGCTCCTCGGGACAGGGTAACTACGAGCAGTACTTC. This encodes CASSSSGQGNYEQYF.

The table lists this clonotype with many counts. The chain combines TRBV7-9 with TRBJ1-2; tentatively, D is TRBD1 (5 bases). There are 15 residues in the CDR3. The V end was cut by 3 bases, the J end by 5 bases, with 16 bases between. Looked up from germline, CDR1 is SEHNR and CDR2 is FQNEAQ (reference sequence). The CDR3 DNA reads as TGTGCCAGCAGCTTTGGGACTTCGGCGATTTATGGCTACACCTTC. This translates into CASSFGTSAIYGYTF.

This clonotype has just one count. This clone may be a read error of a much larger clone one base away. The chain joins TRBV30 to TRBJ1-2; D is unresolved. V was clipped by 4 bases and J by 7 bases, with 10 bases between them. The germline V gene has CDR1 GTSNPN and CDR2 SVGIG (reference sequence). The CDR3 extends over 11 amino acids. As DNA, the CDR3 is TGTGCCTGGAATCTTGTAGGTGGCTACACCTTC. It codes for CAWNLVGGYTF. The complete variable domain, with remaining parts taken from reference TRBV30 and TRBJ1-2, reads SQTIHQWPATLVQPVGSPLSLECTVEGTSNPNLYWYRQAAGRGLQLLFYSVGIGQISSEVPQNLSASRPQDRQFILSSKKLLLSDSGFYLCAWNLVGGYTFGSGTRLTVV.

The chain couples TRBV2 to TRBJ2-5; the D is unclear. Trimming pared 4 bases from V and 2 bases from J, leaving 17 bases between. This CDR3 region has 16 residues. The germline V gene encodes CDR1 SNHLY and CDR2 FYNNEI. CDR3 sequence reads: CASSVPPGRRQETQYF. For the CDR3, the DNA is TGTGCCAGCAGTGTCCCCCCCGGCAGACGTCAAGAGACCCAGTACTTC.

This clonotype was found many times. This may come from a read error, since a much larger clone is one base off. Without the conserved terminal phenylalanine or tryptophan, this CDR3 likely stems from a read error. The genes are TRBV27 and TRBJ1-1; D is unresolved. The length of the CDR3 is 14 residues. CDR1 is MNHEY and CDR2 is SMNVEV in the germline V gene (reference sequence). Trimming left V 5 bases short and J 2 bases short, with 12 bases between. The CDR3: CASSQVSINTEAFL. The CDR3 coding sequence is TGTGCCAGCAGTCAGGTCTCGATAAACACTGAAGCTTTCCTT.

This clonotype was observed many times. This chain uses TRBV20-1 with TRBJ1-5; D possibly corresponds to TRBD1 (5 bases). The CDR3 spans 16 residues. Trimming shortened V by 3 bases and J by 0 bases, and 15 bases separated the two germline ends. Germline CDR1 DFQATT, CDR2 SNEGSKA (reference sequence). DNA for the CDR3: TGCAGTGCTAGTGTATTACAGGCAAATAGCAATCAGCCCCAGCATTTT. Its translation: CSASVLQANSNQPQHF.

To note about this clonotype: Since the CDR3 does not end with the conserved phenylalanine or tryptophan, this likely comes from a read error. The chain recombines TRBV12-5 with TRBJ1-1; D may be TRBD1 (5 bases). This CDR3 has 11 amino acids. Germline CDR1 LGHNT, CDR2 FRNRAP. The CDR3 bases are TGTGCGAGTGCAGGGTCGGCTGAAGCTTTCTCT. The encoded protein is CASAGSAEAFS.

This clonotype showed up just a few times. The V call is TRBV12-3 or TRBV12-4, the J call TRBJ2-2; D is possibly TRBD2 (5 bases). There are 14 residues in the CDR3. Trimming stripped 3 bases from V and 0 bases from J, with 5 bases between. The CDR3 nucleotides are TGTGCCAGCAGTTTCGGGGCGAACACCGGGGAGCTGTTTTTT. Protein product: CASSFGANTGELFF.

At least ten counts were recorded for this clonotype. V gene TRBV3-1 combines with J gene TRBJ2-7; 10 positions agree with TRBD1. V dropped 4 bases and J dropped 2; count of bases not matched to a gene: 5. Germline V gene sequence: CDR1 LGHDT, CDR2 YNNKEL (reference sequence). CDR3 length: 15 amino acids. The CDR3: CASSPTGGLTYEQYF. CDR3 DNA sequence: TGTGCCAGCAGCCCGACAGGGGGCCTGACCTACGAGCAGTACTTC.

This clonotype was seen repeatedly, ten times or more. An end of the junction differs from the germline gene, which may be a read error. The genes are TRBV7-9 and TRBJ2-7; 7 bases agree with TRBD1. The germline gives CDR1 SEHNR, CDR2 FQNEAQ (reference sequence). The CDR3 loop spans 14 amino acids. The CDR3 sequence: CASSLGRGGPIRDF. The CDR3 region has the DNA TGTGCCAGCAGCTTAGGTAGAGGGGGCCCTATCCGGGACTTC. The entire variable domain, with the rest obtained from reference TRBV7-9 and TRBJ2-7, is as follows: DTGVSQNPRHKITKRGQNVTFRCDPISEHNRLYWYRQTLGQGPEFLTYFQNEAQLEKSRLLSDRFSAERPKGSFSTLEIQRTEQGDSAMYLCASSLGRGGPIRDFGPGTRLTVT.

This clonotype was counted many times. The V and J genes are TRBV19 and TRBJ1-5, with 11 positions matching TRBD1. V lost 3 bases, J lost 7 bases, and 5 bases stayed unmatched. Germline CDR1 is LNHDA and CDR2 is SQIVND (reference sequence). The CDR3 has 15 amino acids. The DNA for the CDR3 is TGTGCCAGTAGTATTCTGGGACAGGGGGAACAGCCCCAGCATTTT. The encoded protein is CASSILGQGEQPQHF.

This clonotype was counted ten times or more. The J gene is TRBJ2-7, the V gene TRBV7-9, with 11 bases fitting TRBD1. The CDR3 totals 15 residues. The V segment lost 3 bases and the J segment 2 bases; nucleotides outside the gene matches: 3. The germline V gene has CDR1 SEHNR and CDR2 FQNEAQ (reference sequence). The CDR3 nucleotides are TGTGCCAGCAGCTTTGGGGACAGGGGGACCTACGAGCAGTACTTC. It translates to CASSFGDRGTYEQYF. Full variable domain (missing parts from reference TRBV7-9 and TRBJ2-7): DTGVSQNPRHKITKRGQNVTFRCDPISEHNRLYWYRQTLGQGPEFLTYFQNEAQLEKSRLLSDRFSAERPKGSFSTLEIQRTEQGDSAMYLCASSFGDRGTYEQYFGPGTRLTVT.

This clonotype was recorded many times. This chain connects TRBV20-1 to TRBJ2-7; TRBD2 matches 9 bases. From germline, CDR1 is DFQATT and CDR2 SNEGSKA (reference sequence). The J segment lost 3 bases and the V segment lost 4 bases, leaving 4 bases of the junction unmatched. This CDR3 is 13 amino acids long. The CDR3 spells CSATSGDYYEQYF. CDR3 nucleotide sequence: TGCAGTGCTACTAGCGGGGATTACTACGAGCAGTACTTC.

This clonotype was seen repeatedly, ten times or more. The chain recombines TRBV6-2 or TRBV6-3 with TRBJ2-7, with D maybe TRBD1 (8 bases). This CDR3 comprises 18 residues. V gave up 7 bases and J gave up 7 bases, with 32 bases separating them. CDR1 and CDR2 (germline): MNHEY, SVGEGT. CDR3 in DNA: TGTGCCAGCACTCGAACAGGGGGGCAGCGGGAATTCCCGTGGGAGCAGTACTTC. As protein: CASTRTGGQREFPWEQYF.

This clonotype was counted at least ten times. Compared with germline, one end of the junction differs, possibly owing to a read error. V usage is TRBV6-1 and J usage is TRBJ1-3, with 9 nucleotides matching TRBD1. In germline, CDR1 is MNHNS, CDR2 SASEGT. This CDR3 contains 14 residues. CDR3 region: CASTRTGAGNTIYF. The DNA for the CDR3 is TGTGCCAGCACCAGGACAGGGGCTGGGAACACCATATATTTT.

This clonotype was seen ten or more times. The chain is built from TRBV5-1 and TRBJ1-2, with D perhaps TRBD1 (6 bases). The CDR3 runs to 16 residues. Germline V CDR1 and CDR2: SGHRS, YFSETQ. Between the trimmed V and J ends, which lost 0 bases and 7 bases, there was a span of 19 bases. CDR3 DNA: TGCGCCAGCAGCTTGGCGGACGGGGGGGGCATCGGTGGCTACACCTTC. Translated, it gives CASSLADGGGIGGYTF.

This clonotype was picked up many times. CDR3 loop: CASSAGQDLGRAFF. The CDR3 region has the DNA TGTGCCAGCAGCGCGGGACAGGACTTAGGGAGAGCTTTCTTT. The rearrangement uses TRBV9 and TRBJ1-1, with 8 bases fitting TRBD1. Germline V lookup: CDR1 SGDLS, CDR2 YYNGEE. The CDR3 runs to 14 residues. V lost 3 bases, J lost 10 bases, and 11 bases stayed unmatched. Variable domain in full (rest from reference TRBV9 and TRBJ1-1): DSGVTQTPKHLITATGQRVTLRCSPRSGDLSVYWYQQSLDQGLQFLIQYYNGEERAKGNILERFSAQQFPDLHSELNLSSLELGDSALYFCASSAGQDLGRAFFGQGTRLTVV.

The chain has TRBV18 and TRBJ2-5, with 7 bases fitting TRBD2. The CDR3 length is 16 residues. Germline V gives CDR1 KGHSH, CDR2 LQKENI. V shed 5 bases, J shed 2 bases, and the junction held 11 bases outside the gene matches. The CDR3 loop reads CASSYKERERQETQYF. DNA for the CDR3: TGTGCCAGCTCATACAAGGAGCGGGAACGTCAAGAGACCCAGTACTTC.

Of note for this clonotype: It is likely a read error, because the conserved phenylalanine at the end of the CDR3 is missing. Because the CDR3's place on the DNA is in doubt, the DNA is left out and the CDR3 is given as listed by TCRdb. V and J are TRBV6-1 and TRBJ1-2; the table's D call, TRBD1, has no DNA check behind it. The CDR3 spans 16 amino acids, including both terminal residues. Germline CDR1 is MNHNS and CDR2 is SASEGT. CDR3 residues: CASSEKGLGFNYGYRL.

This clonotype was counted ten times or more. The rearrangement joins TRBV6-1 to TRBJ2-7; D remains ambiguous. In germline, CDR1 is MNHNS, CDR2 SASEGT. Trimming removed 7 bases at V and 7 bases at J, with 8 bases between. CDR3 length equals 10 residues. CDR3 nucleotide sequence: TGTGCCAGCAAAGCCCGGGAGCAGTACTTC. Encoded protein: CASKAREQYF.

This clonotype has at least ten counts. The chain is built from TRBV6-5 and TRBJ1-2; TRBD1 might be the D (5 bases). This CDR3 has 15 amino acids. Germline CDR1 MNHEY, CDR2 SVGAGI. V lost 0 bases and J lost 6, with 14 bases in between. The CDR3 nucleotides are TGTGCCAGCAGTTACTCGAGCACAGGATACGATGGCTACACCTTC. This sequence encodes CASSYSSTGYDGYTF.

This clonotype has a count of ten or more. The chain recombines TRBV6-2 or TRBV6-3 with TRBJ2-5; D gene uncertain. V was cut by 5 bases and J by 9 bases, with 10 bases left in between. Germline V gene lookup returns CDR1 MNHEY and CDR2 SVGEGT. The CDR3 loop spans 11 amino acids. CDR3 protein: CASSERVAQYF. Written as DNA, the CDR3 is TGTGCCAGCAGTGAACGGGTGGCCCAGTACTTC.

The chain recombines TRBV6-2 or TRBV6-3 with TRBJ2-4; D is perhaps TRBD1 (6 bases). V was shortened by 4 bases and J by 0 bases, with 22 bases between the two germline ends. The length of the CDR3 is 19 residues. Germline lookup yields CDR1 MNHEY and CDR2 SVGEGT. This CDR3 reads CASSSHRGQYPLAKNIQYF. The CDR3 nucleotides are TGTGCCAGCAGTTCCCATCGCGGACAGTACCCGCTAGCCAAAAACATTCAGTACTTC.

This clonotype was seen at least ten times. Here the CDR3 reads CATSDNRGRNTGELFF. In DNA, the CDR3 is TGTGCCACCAGTGACAACAGGGGGCGAAACACCGGGGAGCTGTTTTTT. V usage is TRBV24-1 and J usage is TRBJ2-2; 9 nucleotides agree with TRBD1. Germline V lookup: CDR1 KGHDR, CDR2 SFDVKD. CDR3 size: 16 residues. The ends lost 4 bases at V and 2 bases at J; junction bases unmatched: 4.

This clonotype was recorded many times. This chain links TRBV4-1 with TRBJ1-5; 8 nucleotides align to TRBD1. Germline CDR1 reads MGHRA; CDR2 reads YSYEKL. The CDR3 length is 15 residues. The V gene end was trimmed by 4 bases and the J gene end by 5 bases; junction bases not matched to a gene: 7. CDR3 loop: CASSPDRVFDQPQHF. CDR3 nucleotide sequence: TGCGCCAGCAGCCCGGACAGGGTGTTCGATCAGCCCCAGCATTTT.

For the CDR3, the DNA is TGTGCCAGCAGTTTCGGGGGTTTGGAAGCTTTCTTT. It specifies CASSFGGLEAFF. The chain employs TRBV12-3 or TRBV12-4 and TRBJ1-1, with D perhaps TRBD1 (5 bases). Trimming cost V 3 bases and J 8 bases, with 10 bases left between them. The CDR3 runs 12 residues.

The rearrangement uses TRBV6-1 and TRBJ1-2; TRBD1 aligns across 7 bases. The CDR3 covers 15 residues. The germline V gene encodes CDR1 MNHNS and CDR2 SASEGT. Unmatched junction bases numbered 4, after V lost 1 base and J lost 2 bases. The CDR3 coding sequence is TGTGCCAGCAGTGAAGGGGACAGATTCAACTATGGCTACACCTTC. This translates into CASSEGDRFNYGYTF.

Turning to this clonotype: A much larger clone differs by one base, so this may be a read error. The CDR3 here is CRTLHGYGIYGYTF. The CDR3 region has the DNA TGCAGGACCCTACATGGGTATGGAATTTATGGCTACACCTTC. This chain uses TRBV20-1 with TRBJ1-2; D gene ambiguous. The length of the CDR3 is 14 residues. The germline V gene encodes CDR1 DFQATT and CDR2 SNEGSKA (reference sequence).

The sample holds a few counts of this clonotype. This sequence joins TRBV11-1 and TRBJ2-2, with D uncertain. With 8 bases removed from V and 6 bases from J, the gap between germline ends came to 13 bases. This CDR3 comprises 13 residues. Per the germline V gene, CDR1 is SGHAT and CDR2 is FQDESV (reference sequence). The CDR3 region is CASEIGIAGELFF. In DNA form, the CDR3 reads TGTGCCAGCGAGATAGGGATCGCCGGGGAGCTGTTTTTT.